This T cell receptor beta chain was sequenced during a study of T cells in Graves' hyperthyroidism and ophthalmopathy. TCR beta CDR3 region amplification was performed from RNA transcripts. First-round RT-PCR of the TCR CDR3 relied on the HTBI primer set. TCRdb passed the multiplex PCR reads through MiXCR, listing each CDR3 protein once. The sample carries around 300,000 distinct CDR3 sequences, approximately 13% recorded once. Study results and limitations: Ophthalmopathy and stable hyperthyroidism were separated by a 13 V-J model.

Hyperthyroidism, newly diagnosed and lasting under 2 months, affected patients aged 18 to 65. Patients showing uncontrolled infection, other autoimmune disease, pregnancy or lactation were ineligible. V was shortened by 5 bases and J by 0 bases, with 11 bases between the two germline ends. In germline, CDR1 is SGHTA, CDR2 FQGNSA. The CDR3 has 15 residues. This clonotype has a handful of counts. Its target is unknown. The material sequenced was blood. This receptor was identified in a woman aged 30 to 39 with Graves' hyperthyroidism. V and J are TRBV7-2 and TRBJ2-1, with D possibly called TRBD1 or TRBD2 (7 bases each). DNA of the CDR3: TGTGCCAGCAGCGGGAGGGACAGCTCCTACAATGAGCAGTTCTTC. Protein sequence: CASSGRDSSYNEQFF.